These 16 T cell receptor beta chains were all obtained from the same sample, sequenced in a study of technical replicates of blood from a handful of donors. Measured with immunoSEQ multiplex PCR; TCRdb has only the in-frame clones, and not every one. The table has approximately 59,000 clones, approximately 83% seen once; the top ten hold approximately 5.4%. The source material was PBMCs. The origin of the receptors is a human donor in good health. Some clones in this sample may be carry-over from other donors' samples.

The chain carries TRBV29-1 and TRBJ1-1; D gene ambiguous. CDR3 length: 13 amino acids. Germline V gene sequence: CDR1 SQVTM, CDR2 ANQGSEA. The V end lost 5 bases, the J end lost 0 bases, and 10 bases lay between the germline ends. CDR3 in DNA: TGCAGCGTTCTCGACGGGATGAACACTGAAGCTTTCTTT. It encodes CSVLDGMNTEAFF.

CDR3 in amino acids: CASSQASGRADNEQFF. In DNA, the CDR3 is TGCGCCAGCAGCCAAGCTAGCGGGAGGGCCGACAATGAGCAGTTCTTC. This chain joins TRBV4-3 and TRBJ2-1; TRBD2 matches 12 bases. The V and J ends lost 1 base and 5 bases, in that order; junction bases with no gene match: 3. Germline V gives CDR1 LGHNA, CDR2 YSLEER. CDR3 size: 16 residues.

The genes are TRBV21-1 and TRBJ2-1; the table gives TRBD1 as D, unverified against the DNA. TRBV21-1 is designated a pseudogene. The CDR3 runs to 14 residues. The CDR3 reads CASLGDRRSDEQFF. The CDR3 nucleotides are TGTGCCAGCCTTGGGGACAGAAGGAGCGATGAGCAGTTCTTC.

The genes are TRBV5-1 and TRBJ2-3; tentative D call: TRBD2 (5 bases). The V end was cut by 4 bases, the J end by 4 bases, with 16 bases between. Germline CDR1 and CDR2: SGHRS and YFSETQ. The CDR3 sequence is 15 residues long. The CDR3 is CASSEIGLGADTQYF. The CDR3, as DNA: TGCGCCAGCAGCGAGATCGGCCTCGGGGCAGATACGCAGTATTTT.

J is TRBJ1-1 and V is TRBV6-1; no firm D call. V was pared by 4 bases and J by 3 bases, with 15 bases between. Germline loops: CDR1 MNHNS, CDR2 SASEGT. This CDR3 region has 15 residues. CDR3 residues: CASSGEMTWDTEAFF. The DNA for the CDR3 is TGTGCCAGCAGTGGTGAGATGACTTGGGACACTGAAGCTTTCTTT.

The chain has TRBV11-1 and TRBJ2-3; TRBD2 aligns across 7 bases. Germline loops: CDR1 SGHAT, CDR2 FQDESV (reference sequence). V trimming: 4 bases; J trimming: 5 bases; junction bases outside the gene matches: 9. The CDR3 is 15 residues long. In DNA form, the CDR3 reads TGTGCCAGCAGCTCCCAAGCGGGATCGGTAGATACGCAGTATTTT. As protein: CASSSQAGSVDTQYF. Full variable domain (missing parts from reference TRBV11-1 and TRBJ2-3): EAEVAQSPRYKITEKSQAVAFWCDPISGHATLYWYRQILGQGPELLVQFQDESVVDDSQLPKDRFSAERLKGVDSTLKIQPAELGDSAMYLCASSSQAGSVDTQYFGPGTRLTVL.

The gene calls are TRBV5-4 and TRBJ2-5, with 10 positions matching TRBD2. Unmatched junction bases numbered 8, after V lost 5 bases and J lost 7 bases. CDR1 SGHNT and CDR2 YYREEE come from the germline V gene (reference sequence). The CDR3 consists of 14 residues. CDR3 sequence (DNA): TGTGCCAGCAGACAAAGCGGGGGGGCGGGGACCCAGTACTTC. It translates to CASRQSGGAGTQYF.

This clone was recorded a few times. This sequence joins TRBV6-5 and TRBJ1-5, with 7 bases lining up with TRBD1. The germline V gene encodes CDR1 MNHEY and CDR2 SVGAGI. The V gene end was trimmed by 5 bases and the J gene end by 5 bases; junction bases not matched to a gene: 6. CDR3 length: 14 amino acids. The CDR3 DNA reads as TGTGCCAGCAGTCCTGACAGGGATCATCAGCCCCAGCATTTT. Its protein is CASSPDRDHQPQHF.

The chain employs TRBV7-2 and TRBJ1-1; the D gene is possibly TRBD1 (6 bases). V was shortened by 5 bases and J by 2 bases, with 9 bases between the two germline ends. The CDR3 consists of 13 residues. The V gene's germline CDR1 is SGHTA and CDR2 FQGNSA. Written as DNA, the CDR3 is TGTGCCAGCAGCACACAGGGTAACACTGAAGCTTTCTTT. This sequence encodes CASSTQGNTEAFF.

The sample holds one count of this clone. CDR3 region: CASRDIGTSGPSGNEQFF. The DNA for the CDR3 is TGTGCCAGCAGGGATATAGGGACTAGCGGGCCTTCGGGGAATGAGCAGTTCTTC. The J gene is TRBJ2-1, the V gene TRBV2; 12 bases map to TRBD2. V trimming: 6 bases; J trimming: 7 bases; junction bases outside the gene matches: 16. The germline V gene has CDR1 SNHLY and CDR2 FYNNEI. CDR3 length equals 18 residues. Variable domain in full (rest from reference TRBV2 and TRBJ2-1): EPEVTQTPSHQVTQMGQEVILRCVPISNHLYFYWYRQILGQKVEFLVSFYNNEISEKSEIFDDQFSVERPDGSNFTLKIRSTKLEDSAMYFCASRDIGTSGPSGNEQFFGPGTRLTVL.

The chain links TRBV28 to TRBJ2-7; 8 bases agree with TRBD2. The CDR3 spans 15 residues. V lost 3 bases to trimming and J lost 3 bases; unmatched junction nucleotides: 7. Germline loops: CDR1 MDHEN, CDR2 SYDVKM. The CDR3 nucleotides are TGTGCCAGCAGTTTCGGGGGGGCTATGGGCTACGAGCAGTACTTC. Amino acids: CASSFGGAMGYEQYF.

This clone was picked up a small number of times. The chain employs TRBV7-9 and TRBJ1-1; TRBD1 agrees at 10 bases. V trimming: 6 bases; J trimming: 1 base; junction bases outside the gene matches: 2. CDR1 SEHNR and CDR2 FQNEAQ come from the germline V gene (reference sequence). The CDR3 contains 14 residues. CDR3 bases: TGTGCCAGCAGAAGGGACAGGGGGAACACTGAAGCTTTCTTT. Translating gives CASRRDRGNTEAFF.

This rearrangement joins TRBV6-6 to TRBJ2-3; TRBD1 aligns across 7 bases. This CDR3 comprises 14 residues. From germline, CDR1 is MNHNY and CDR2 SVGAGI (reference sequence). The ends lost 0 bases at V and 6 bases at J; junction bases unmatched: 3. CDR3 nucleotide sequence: TGTGCCAGCAGTTACTCGACAGGGTCGGATACGCAGTATTTT. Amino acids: CASSYSTGSDTQYF.

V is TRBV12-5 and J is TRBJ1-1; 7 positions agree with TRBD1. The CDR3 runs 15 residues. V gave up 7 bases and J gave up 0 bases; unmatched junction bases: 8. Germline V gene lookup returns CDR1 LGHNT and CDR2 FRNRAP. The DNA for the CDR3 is TGTGCTAGTGCTGGGACAGCGGTCATGAACACTGAAGCTTTCTTT. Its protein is CASAGTAVMNTEAFF.

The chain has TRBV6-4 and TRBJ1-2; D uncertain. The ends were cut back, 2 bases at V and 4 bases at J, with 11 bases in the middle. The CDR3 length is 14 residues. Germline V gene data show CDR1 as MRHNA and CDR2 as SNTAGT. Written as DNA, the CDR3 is TGTGCCAGCAGTGACGGGCGTACTGGCTATGGCTACACCTTC. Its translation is CASSDGRTGYGYTF.

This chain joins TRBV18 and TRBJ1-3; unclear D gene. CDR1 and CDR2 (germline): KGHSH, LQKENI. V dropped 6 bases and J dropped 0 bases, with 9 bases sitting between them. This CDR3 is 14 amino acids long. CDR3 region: CASSQQHSGNTIYF. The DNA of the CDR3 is TGTGCCAGCTCCCAACAGCACTCTGGAAACACCATATATTTT.